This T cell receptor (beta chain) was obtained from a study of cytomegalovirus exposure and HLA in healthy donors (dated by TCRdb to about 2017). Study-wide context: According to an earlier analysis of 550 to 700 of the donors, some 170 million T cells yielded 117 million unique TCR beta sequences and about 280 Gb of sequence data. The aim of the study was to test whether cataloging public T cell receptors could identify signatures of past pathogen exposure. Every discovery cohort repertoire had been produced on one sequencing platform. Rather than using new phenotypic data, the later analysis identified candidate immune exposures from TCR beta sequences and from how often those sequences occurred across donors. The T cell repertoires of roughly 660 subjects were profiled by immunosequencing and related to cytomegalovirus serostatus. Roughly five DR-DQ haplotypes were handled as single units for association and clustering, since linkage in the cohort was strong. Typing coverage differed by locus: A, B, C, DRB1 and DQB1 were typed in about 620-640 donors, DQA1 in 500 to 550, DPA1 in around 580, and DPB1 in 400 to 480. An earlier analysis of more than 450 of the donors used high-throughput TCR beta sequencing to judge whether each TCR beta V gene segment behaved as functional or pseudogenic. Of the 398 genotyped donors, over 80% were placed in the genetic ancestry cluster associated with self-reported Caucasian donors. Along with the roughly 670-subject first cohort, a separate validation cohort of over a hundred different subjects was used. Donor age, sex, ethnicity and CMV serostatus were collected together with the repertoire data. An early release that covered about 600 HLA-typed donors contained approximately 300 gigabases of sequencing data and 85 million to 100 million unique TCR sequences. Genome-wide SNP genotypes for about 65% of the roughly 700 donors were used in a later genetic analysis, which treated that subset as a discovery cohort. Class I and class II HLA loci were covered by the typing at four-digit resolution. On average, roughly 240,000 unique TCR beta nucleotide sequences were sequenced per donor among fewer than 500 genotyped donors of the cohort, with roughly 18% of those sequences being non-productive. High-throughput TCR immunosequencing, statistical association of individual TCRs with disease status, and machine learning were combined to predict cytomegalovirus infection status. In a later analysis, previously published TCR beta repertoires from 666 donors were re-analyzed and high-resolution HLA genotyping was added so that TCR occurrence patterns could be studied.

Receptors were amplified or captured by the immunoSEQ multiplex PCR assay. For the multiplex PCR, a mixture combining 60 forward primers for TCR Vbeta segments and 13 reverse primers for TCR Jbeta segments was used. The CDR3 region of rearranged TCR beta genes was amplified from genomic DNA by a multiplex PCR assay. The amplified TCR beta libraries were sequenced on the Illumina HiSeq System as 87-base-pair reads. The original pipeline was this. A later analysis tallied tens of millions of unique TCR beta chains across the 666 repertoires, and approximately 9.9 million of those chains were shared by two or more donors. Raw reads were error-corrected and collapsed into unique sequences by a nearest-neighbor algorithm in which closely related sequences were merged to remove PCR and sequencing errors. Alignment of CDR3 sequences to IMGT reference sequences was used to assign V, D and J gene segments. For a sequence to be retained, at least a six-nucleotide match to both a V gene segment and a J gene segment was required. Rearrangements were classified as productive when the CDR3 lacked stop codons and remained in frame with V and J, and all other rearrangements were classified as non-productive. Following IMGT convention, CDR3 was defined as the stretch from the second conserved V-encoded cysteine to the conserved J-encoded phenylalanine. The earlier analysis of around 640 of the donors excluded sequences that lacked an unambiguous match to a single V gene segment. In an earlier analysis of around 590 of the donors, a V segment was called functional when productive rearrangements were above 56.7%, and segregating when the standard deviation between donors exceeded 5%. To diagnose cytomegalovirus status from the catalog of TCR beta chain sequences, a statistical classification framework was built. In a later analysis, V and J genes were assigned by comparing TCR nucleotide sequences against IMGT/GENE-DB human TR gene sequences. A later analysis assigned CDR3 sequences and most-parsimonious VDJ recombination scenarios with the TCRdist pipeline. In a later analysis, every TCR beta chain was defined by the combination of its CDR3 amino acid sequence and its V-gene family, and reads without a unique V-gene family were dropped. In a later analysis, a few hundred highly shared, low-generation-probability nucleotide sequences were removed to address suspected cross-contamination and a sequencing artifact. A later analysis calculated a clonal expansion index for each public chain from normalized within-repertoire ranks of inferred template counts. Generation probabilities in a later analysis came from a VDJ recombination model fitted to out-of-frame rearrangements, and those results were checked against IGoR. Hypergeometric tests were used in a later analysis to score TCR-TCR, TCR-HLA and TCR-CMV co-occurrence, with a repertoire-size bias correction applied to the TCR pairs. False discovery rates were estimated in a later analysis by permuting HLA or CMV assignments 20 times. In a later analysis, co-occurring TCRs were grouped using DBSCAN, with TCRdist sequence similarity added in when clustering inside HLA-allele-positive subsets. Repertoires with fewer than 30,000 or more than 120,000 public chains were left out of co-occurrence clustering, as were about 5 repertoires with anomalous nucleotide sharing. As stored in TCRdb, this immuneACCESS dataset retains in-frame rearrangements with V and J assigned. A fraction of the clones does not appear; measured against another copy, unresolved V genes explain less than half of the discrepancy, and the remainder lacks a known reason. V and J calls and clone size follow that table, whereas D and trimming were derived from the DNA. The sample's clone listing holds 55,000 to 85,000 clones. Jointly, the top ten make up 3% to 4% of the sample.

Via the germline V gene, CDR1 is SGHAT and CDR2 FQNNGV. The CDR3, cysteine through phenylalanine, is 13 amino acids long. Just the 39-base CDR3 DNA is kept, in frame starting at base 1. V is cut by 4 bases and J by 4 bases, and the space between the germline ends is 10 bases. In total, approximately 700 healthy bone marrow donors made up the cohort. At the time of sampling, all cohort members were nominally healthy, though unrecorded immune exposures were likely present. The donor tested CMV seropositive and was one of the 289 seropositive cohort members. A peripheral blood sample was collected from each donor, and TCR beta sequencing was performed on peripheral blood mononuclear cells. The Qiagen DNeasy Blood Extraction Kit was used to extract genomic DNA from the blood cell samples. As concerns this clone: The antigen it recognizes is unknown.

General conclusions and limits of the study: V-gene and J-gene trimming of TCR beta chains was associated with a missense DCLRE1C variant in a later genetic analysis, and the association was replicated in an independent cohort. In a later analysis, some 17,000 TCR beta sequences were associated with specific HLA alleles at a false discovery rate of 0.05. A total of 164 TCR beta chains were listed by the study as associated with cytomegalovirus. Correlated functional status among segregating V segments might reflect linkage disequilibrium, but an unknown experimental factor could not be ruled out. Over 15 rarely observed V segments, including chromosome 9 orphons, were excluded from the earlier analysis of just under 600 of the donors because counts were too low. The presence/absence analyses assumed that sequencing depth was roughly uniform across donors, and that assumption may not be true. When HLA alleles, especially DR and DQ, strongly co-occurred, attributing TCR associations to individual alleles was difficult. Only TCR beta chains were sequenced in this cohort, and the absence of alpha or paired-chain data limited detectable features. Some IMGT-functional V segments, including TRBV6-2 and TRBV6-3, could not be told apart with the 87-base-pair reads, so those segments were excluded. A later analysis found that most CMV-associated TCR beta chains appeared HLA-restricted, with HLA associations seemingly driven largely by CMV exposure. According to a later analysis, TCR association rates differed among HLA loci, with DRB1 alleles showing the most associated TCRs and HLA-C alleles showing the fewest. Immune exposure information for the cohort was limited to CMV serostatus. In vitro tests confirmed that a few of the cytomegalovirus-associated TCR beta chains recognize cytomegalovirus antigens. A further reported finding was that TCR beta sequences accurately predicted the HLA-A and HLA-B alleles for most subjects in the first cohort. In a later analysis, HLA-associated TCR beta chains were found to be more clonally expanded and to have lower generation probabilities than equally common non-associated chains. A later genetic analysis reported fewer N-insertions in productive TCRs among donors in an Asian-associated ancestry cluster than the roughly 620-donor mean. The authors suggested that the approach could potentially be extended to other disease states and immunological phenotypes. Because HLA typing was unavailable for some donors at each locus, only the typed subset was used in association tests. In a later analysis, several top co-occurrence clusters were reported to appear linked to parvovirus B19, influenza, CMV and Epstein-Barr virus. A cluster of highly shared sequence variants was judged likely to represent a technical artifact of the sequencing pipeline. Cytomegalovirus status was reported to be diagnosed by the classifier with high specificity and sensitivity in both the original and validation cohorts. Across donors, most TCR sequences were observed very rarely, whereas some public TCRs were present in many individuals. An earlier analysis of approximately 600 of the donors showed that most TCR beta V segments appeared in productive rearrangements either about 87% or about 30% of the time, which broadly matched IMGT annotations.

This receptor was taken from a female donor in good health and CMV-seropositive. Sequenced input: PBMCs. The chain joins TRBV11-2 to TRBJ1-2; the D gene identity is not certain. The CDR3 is CASSSGNLYGYTF. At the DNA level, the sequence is TGTGCCAGCAGCTCAGGAAACCTCTATGGCTACACCTTC.